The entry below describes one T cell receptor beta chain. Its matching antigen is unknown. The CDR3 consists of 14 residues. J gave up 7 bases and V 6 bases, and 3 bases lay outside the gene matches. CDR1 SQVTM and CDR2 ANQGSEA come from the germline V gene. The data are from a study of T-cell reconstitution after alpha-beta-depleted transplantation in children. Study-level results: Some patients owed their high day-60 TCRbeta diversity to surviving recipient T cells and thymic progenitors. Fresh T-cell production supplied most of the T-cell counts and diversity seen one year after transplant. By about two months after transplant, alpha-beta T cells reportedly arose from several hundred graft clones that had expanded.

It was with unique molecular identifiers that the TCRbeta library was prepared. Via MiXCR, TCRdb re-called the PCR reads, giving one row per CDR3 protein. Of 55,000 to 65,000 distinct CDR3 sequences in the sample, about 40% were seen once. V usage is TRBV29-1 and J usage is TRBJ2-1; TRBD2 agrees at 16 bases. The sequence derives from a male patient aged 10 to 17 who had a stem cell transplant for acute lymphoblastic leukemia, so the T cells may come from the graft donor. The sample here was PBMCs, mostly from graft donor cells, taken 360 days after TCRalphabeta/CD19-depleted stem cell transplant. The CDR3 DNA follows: TGCAGCGTGGGGACTAGCGGGAGGGAAAATGAGCAGTTCTTC. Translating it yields CSVGTSGRENEQFF.